A selection of T cell receptor beta chains follows, all from one sample in a study of TIL therapy for anti-PD-1-resistant metastatic lung cancer. Produced via immunoSEQ multiplex PCR; TCRdb's table is partial and in-frame only. The data contain about 32,000 clones, 74% of them singletons. Source: blood, taken at baseline. The receptors derive from a woman between 25 and 80 years old with non-small cell lung cancer. CDR3s leave out the opening cysteine and the closing phenylalanine or tryptophan. The order of the fields is V gene, D gene, J gene, CDR3 protein. D genes are given only for firm matches.

TRBV5-4	.	TRBJ1-2	ASSLVDRYGYT
TRBV10-2	.	TRBJ2-3	ATSSSTDTQY
TRBV5-1	TRBD1	TRBJ2-1	ASRTGDYNEQF
TRBV6-5	.	TRBJ2-2	ASSPGTGELF
TRBV5-6	.	TRBJ2-2	ASSVGRLNTGELF
TRBV7-8	TRBD2	TRBJ2-1	ASSLKAGVRVNEQF
TRBV5-4	TRBD1	TRBJ2-1	ASSLPGQLNEQF
TRBV18	TRBD2	TRBJ2-1	ASSPFSGSHNEQF
TRBV11-3	.	TRBJ2-3	ASSLDLAPDTQY
TRBV29-1	TRBD1	TRBJ1-5	STDGQGVDNQPQH
TRBV2	TRBD2	TRBJ2-7	ASSGTSGRAKGEQY
TRBV7-2	.	TRBJ2-7	ASSLVFAPYEQY
TRBV13	.	TRBJ2-1	ASSLGEEQF
TRBV7-8	TRBD1	TRBJ1-5	ASSQGRQGGQPQH
TRBV7-2	TRBD1	TRBJ1-2	ASSSGQGRGNGYT
TRBV5-1	.	TRBJ2-1	ASASAAGPINNEQF
TRBV10-3	TRBD1	TRBJ1-2	AISEGQGAQGGYT
TRBV6-5	TRBD1	TRBJ1-2	ASSRGQARSGYT
TRBV19	.	TRBJ1-1	ASRPGVRAMNTEAF
TRBV10-3	.	TRBJ2-3	AIRGTVNTDTQY
TRBV9	TRBD2	TRBJ2-1	ASSVGGGSSMGEQF
TRBV10-3	.	TRBJ2-6	AISELRSGSGANVLT
TRBV7-2	.	TRBJ2-1	ASSPFDSEVYNEQF
TRBV6-5	.	TRBJ2-7	ASSSPPNEQY
TRBV7-9	.	TRBJ2-7	ASSLVVSYEQY
TRBV4-1	.	TRBJ2-3	ASSQVDLGFTDTQY
TRBV19	.	TRBJ2-1	ASSIGVGEQF
TRBV12-5	TRBD2	TRBJ2-5	ASGLATSGTYQETQY
TRBV7-9	.	TRBJ2-1	ASSLTGGSLEQF
TRBV9	TRBD2	TRBJ2-1	ASSVGTSGRRVGNEQF
TRBV5-4	.	TRBJ2-3	ASMAGTVRGTQY
TRBV28	.	TRBJ1-2	ASSNRRSSYGYT
TRBV29-1	.	TRBJ2-5	SGGAGSARETQY
TRBV27	TRBD1	TRBJ2-4	ASSPLGQETIQY
TRBV11-2	.	TRBJ2-1	ASSSIKGLRSYNEQF
TRBV19	TRBD1	TRBJ1-1	ASSSIRGRTEAF
TRBV5-5	TRBD1	TRBJ1-4	ASTPTGTNEKLF
TRBV5-1	.	TRBJ2-1	ASSLQSGAFYNEQF
TRBV5-1	TRBD1	TRBJ1-1	ASSLTPGQGVEAF
TRBV11-2	.	TRBJ2-1	ASSPSGSKQF
TRBV6-6	.	TRBJ1-4	ASRSLLVFYEKLF
TRBV5-4	TRBD2	TRBJ2-3	ASSFGLAGVIGTDTQY
TRBV7-9	.	TRBJ2-5	ASSRLAQETQY
TRBV4-1	TRBD1	TRBJ1-2	ASSQIRGPDGYT
TRBV9	TRBD2	TRBJ2-7	ASSGEGTRGYEQY
TRBV7-9	.	TRBJ2-1	ASSPRGAGSSYNEQF